This T cell receptor (beta chain) was recovered during a study of response to subunit inactivated influenza vaccine. The study, taken as a whole, reports: The authors offered the suggestion that each seasonal influenza vaccination recruits few new T cells.

The table lists this clonotype with a few counts. Antigen specificity is unknown. In TCRdb, the RT-PCR reads were re-called with MiXCR into one record per CDR3 protein. The table has about 300,000 distinct CDR3 sequences, about 20% seen once. The V gene's germline CDR1 is DFQATT and CDR2 SNEGSKA (reference sequence). V was shortened by 5 bases and J by 3 bases, with 20 bases between the two germline ends. The CDR3 consists of 15 residues. The source material was PBMCs from blood, sampled approximately 20 months after vaccination. This receptor was identified in a man aged 50 to 69 who received an inactivated influenza vaccine. The chain has TRBV20-1 and TRBJ2-7; D is possibly TRBD1 (6 bases). Here the CDR3 DNA reads TGCAGTGCTCGGGACATCCCGAGCCTTAACTACGAGCAGTACTTC. It specifies CSARDIPSLNYEQYF.